A single sample is the source of the 27 T cell receptor beta chains below, sequenced in a study of shared clonotypes between healthy human individuals. Libraries were prepared by immunoSEQ multiplex PCR; TCRdb keeps only in-frame clonotypes and omits some of them. Here the sample spans around 750,000 clones, about 74% being singletons. The sequencing input was memory CD4+ T cells sorted from blood. Specified subset: CD45RA-negative fraction. These receptors originate from a young woman in good health.

The rearrangement uses TRBV5-4 and TRBJ2-1; the D is unclear. Trimming pared 4 bases from V and 0 bases from J, leaving 11 bases between. From germline, CDR1 is SGHNT and CDR2 YYREEE (reference sequence). The CDR3 is 15 residues long. CDR3 in amino acids: CASSPELNSYNEQFF. CDR3 sequence (DNA): TGTGCCAGCAGCCCCGAGTTAAACTCCTACAATGAGCAGTTCTTC.

The gene calls are TRBV11-3 and TRBJ1-1; tentative D call: TRBD1 (5 bases). The CDR3 has 12 residues. Germline V CDR1 and CDR2: SGHNT, YENEEA. V was clipped by 8 bases and J by 4 bases, with 11 bases between them. The CDR3 region is CASGTDTTEAFF. The CDR3 region has the DNA TGTGCCAGCGGCACGGACACCACTGAAGCTTTCTTT.

The chain carries TRBV28 and TRBJ1-5; D uncertain. V was trimmed by 5 bases and J by 3 bases, leaving 2 bases between them. The CDR3 is made up of 11 amino acids. Germline V gene lookup returns CDR1 MDHEN and CDR2 SYDVKM. The CDR3: CASSVNQPQHF. For the CDR3, the DNA is TGTGCCAGCAGTGTCAATCAGCCCCAGCATTTT.

The V gene is TRBV19, the J gene TRBJ2-3; 9 nucleotides line up with TRBD1. Trimming cost V 4 bases and J 4 bases; bases outside gene matches: 3. This CDR3 region has 14 residues. Germline CDR1 reads LNHDA; CDR2 reads SQIVND (reference sequence). The CDR3 region has the DNA TGTGCCAGTAGTAGGGACAGGGATGCAGATACGCAGTATTTT. It codes for CASSRDRDADTQYF.

This rearrangement joins TRBV5-1 to TRBJ2-5; D might be TRBD2 (6 bases). V lost 0 bases and J lost 7, with 10 bases in between. The germline gives CDR1 SGHRS, CDR2 YFSETQ. The CDR3 contains 13 residues. CDR3 DNA: TGCGCCAGCAGCTTGGTTAGCGGCGGGACCCAGTACTTC. Translation gives CASSLVSGGTQYF.

The chain is built from TRBV15 and TRBJ2-1, with TRBD2 matching 7 bases. The ends lost 1 base at V and 10 bases at J; junction bases unmatched: 10. This CDR3 is built from 15 residues. Looked up from germline, CDR1 is LNHNV and CDR2 is YYDKDF (reference sequence). The CDR3 bases are TGTGCCACCAGCAGAGTGGCGGGAGATAGCCGCGAGCAGTTCTTC. This encodes CATSRVAGDSREQFF.

About this clone itself: The sample contains more than one DNA sequence encoding this CDR3. V gene TRBV6-5 combines with J gene TRBJ1-5; D is possibly TRBD1 (5 bases). The length of the CDR3 is 14 residues. The V end lost 6 bases, the J end lost 5 bases, and 14 bases lay between the germline ends. CDR1 is MNHEY, CDR2 SVGAGI, per germline. The CDR3 region is CASRPRQGYQPQHF. CDR3 DNA: TGTGCCAGCAGACCTCGGCAGGGATATCAGCCCCAGCATTTT.

The V and J genes are TRBV28 and TRBJ1-2, with a possible D match to TRBD1 (5 bases). V lost 7 bases and J lost 4, with 13 bases in between. Germline V lookup: CDR1 MDHEN, CDR2 SYDVKM. The CDR3 has 13 amino acids. The chain's CDR3 is CASTTTGPYGYTF. The DNA of the CDR3 is TGTGCCAGCACCACAACAGGCCCCTATGGCTACACCTTC.

The chain carries TRBV5-1 and TRBJ2-5; no firm D call. The ends were cut back, 0 bases at V and 3 bases at J, with 12 bases in the middle. This CDR3 comprises 15 residues. Germline lookup yields CDR1 SGHRS and CDR2 YFSETQ. This CDR3 is CASSLGFQSEETQYF. DNA for the CDR3: TGCGCCAGCAGCTTGGGCTTCCAATCCGAAGAGACCCAGTACTTC.

This clone was detected a few times. The V gene is TRBV11-3, the J gene TRBJ2-7; 14 positions match TRBD2. Germline lookup yields CDR1 SGHNT and CDR2 YENEEA. This CDR3 has 17 residues. J gave up 0 bases and V 4 bases, and 5 bases lay outside the gene matches. The CDR3 sequence is CASSWTSGRSSSYEQYF. The CDR3 nucleotides read TGTGCCAGCAGCTGGACTAGCGGGAGGTCGAGCTCCTACGAGCAGTACTTC. Looking up the rest from reference TRBV11-3 and TRBJ2-7 gives the full variable domain: EAGVVQSPRYKIIEKKQPVAFWCNPISGHNTLYWYLQNLGQGPELLIRYENEEAVDDSQLPKDRFSAERLKGVDSTLKIQPAELGDSAVYLCASSWTSGRSSSYEQYFGPGTRLTVT.

V gene TRBV25-1 combines with J gene TRBJ2-3; D is undetermined. Germline loops: CDR1 MGHDK, CDR2 SYGVNS. This CDR3 is 15 amino acids long. With 5 bases removed from V and 3 bases from J, the gap between germline ends came to 15 bases. The CDR3 is CASSSSAPQTDTQYF. The CDR3 DNA sequence: TGTGCCAGCAGTTCCTCAGCGCCCCAGACAGATACGCAGTATTTT.

The rearrangement joins TRBV2 to TRBJ2-3; D tentatively fits TRBD1 or TRBD2 (6 bases each). Germline assignment: CDR1 SNHLY and CDR2 FYNNEI. The CDR3 extends over 12 amino acids. Trimming took off 4 bases at V and 11 bases at J, with 13 bases between the two ends. CDR3 nucleotide sequence: TGTGCCAGCAGTGGTCAGGGGAGGCGGCAGTATTTT. Its translation: CASSGQGRRQYF.

This chain uses TRBV28 with TRBJ1-3, with a possible D match to TRBD1 (5 bases). Between the trimmed V and J ends, which lost 8 bases and 0 bases, there was a span of 17 bases. CDR1 and CDR2 (germline): MDHEN, SYDVKM. The CDR3 length is 16 residues. Here the CDR3 DNA reads TGTGCCAGCGGTCCACGGGGGGAATACTCTGGAAACACCATATATTTT. As protein: CASGPRGEYSGNTIYF.

The chain combines TRBV28 with TRBJ1-1; D possibly corresponds to TRBD1 (5 bases). Germline values: CDR1 MDHEN, CDR2 SYDVKM. The CDR3 is 13 amino acids. The V end lost 7 bases, the J end lost 0 bases, and 9 bases lay between the germline ends. The CDR3 DNA sequence: TGTGCCAGCAAGACGGACATGAACACTGAAGCTTTCTTT. It codes for CASKTDMNTEAFF.

This clone was seen once. V is TRBV2 and J is TRBJ2-3, with D hard to call. This CDR3 has 14 amino acids. Germline V gives CDR1 SNHLY, CDR2 FYNNEI. With 1 base removed from V and 4 bases from J, the gap between germline ends came to 9 bases. The CDR3 DNA is TGTGCCAGCAGTGAAGATCGGGTCCCAGATACGCAGTATTTT. Translated, it gives CASSEDRVPDTQYF.

CDR3 nucleotide sequence: TGTGCCAGCAGTTACGGGGGGACGGGTTGGAGCACTGAAGCTTTCTTT. It encodes CASSYGGTGWSTEAFF. V usage is TRBV6-5 and J usage is TRBJ1-1, with D perhaps TRBD1 (5 bases). Germline CDR1 reads MNHEY; CDR2 reads SVGAGI. V lost 2 bases, J lost 4 bases, and 17 bases lay in between. The CDR3 is made up of 16 amino acids.

The V call is TRBV27, the J call TRBJ1-1; 12 positions agree with TRBD1. CDR3 length: 17 residues. The V segment lost 4 bases and the J segment 8 bases; nucleotides outside the gene matches: 14. Germline values: CDR1 MNHEY, CDR2 SMNVEV (reference sequence). For the CDR3, the DNA is TGTGCCAGCAGTTCAAGCGGGACAGGGGGCCTCCAACGGGAAGCTTTCTTT. It codes for CASSSSGTGGLQREAFF.

V usage is TRBV28 and J usage is TRBJ1-5; the D gene is possibly TRBD1 (6 bases). V lost 2 bases and J lost 15, with 14 bases in between. Germline lookup yields CDR1 MDHEN and CDR2 SYDVKM. The CDR3 length is 12 residues. CDR3 sequence: CASSLQQGTMHF. CDR3 DNA sequence: TGTGCCAGCAGTTTACAACAGGGTACGATGCATTTT.

The chain is built from TRBV28 and TRBJ2-4, with TRBD2 as a possible D gene (6 bases). Germline-derived CDR1 and CDR2 are MDHEN and SYDVKM. Trimming left V 2 bases short and J 0 bases short, with 14 bases between. This CDR3 comprises 17 residues. CDR3 in amino acids: CASSLGVGRIAKNIQYF. In DNA form, the CDR3 reads TGTGCCAGCAGTTTAGGTGTGGGGAGGATAGCCAAAAACATTCAGTACTTC.

The V and J genes are TRBV14 and TRBJ1-1; TRBD1 might be the D (6 bases). The CDR3 consists of 13 residues. The germline V gene has CDR1 SGHDN and CDR2 FVKESK. Trimming stripped 6 bases from V and 3 bases from J, with 11 bases between. CDR3 DNA sequence: TGTGCCAGCAGTTACCAGGGGTACACTGAAGCTTTCTTT. Residues: CASSYQGYTEAFF.

The chain links TRBV5-4 to TRBJ1-2; 9 bases map to TRBD1. This CDR3 contains 15 residues. Germline-derived CDR1 and CDR2 are SGHNT and YYREEE (reference sequence). V lost 2 bases, J lost 4 bases, and 6 bases stayed unmatched. In DNA, the CDR3 is TGTGCCAGCAGCTTCTGGGACAGGGTTCGCTATGGCTACACCTTC. Amino acid sequence: CASSFWDRVRYGYTF. Combining the CDR3 with reference TRBV5-4 and TRBJ1-2 gives the whole variable domain ETGVTQSPTHLIKTRGQQVTLRCSSQSGHNTVSWYQQALGQGPQFIFQYYREEENGRGNFPPRFSGLQFPNYSSELNVNALELDDSALYLCASSFWDRVRYGYTFGSGTRLTVV.

The V call is TRBV9, the J call TRBJ1-2; possibly TRBD1 for D (5 bases). CDR3 size: 13 residues. Germline lookup yields CDR1 SGDLS and CDR2 YYNGEE. Trimming pared 0 bases from V and 11 bases from J, leaving 14 bases between. Written as DNA, the CDR3 is TGTGCCAGCAGCGTAGAAGGGGTGGGTGGATACACCTTC. Translation: CASSVEGVGGYTF. Together with reference TRBV9 and TRBJ1-2, the CDR3 gives the full variable domain: DSGVTQTPKHLITATGQRVTLRCSPRSGDLSVYWYQQSLDQGLQFLIQYYNGEERAKGNILERFSAQQFPDLHSELNLSSLELGDSALYFCASSVEGVGGYTFGSGTRLTVV.

This clone was counted a few times. The J gene is TRBJ1-5, the V gene TRBV18, with 10 bases identical to TRBD1. There are 15 residues in the CDR3. The J segment lost 9 bases and the V segment lost 3 bases, leaving 8 bases of the junction unmatched. CDR1 and CDR2 from the germline V gene are KGHSH and LQKENI. CDR3 DNA sequence: TGTGCCAGCTCACCCCGGACAGGGGGAGGTCGGCCCCAGCATTTT. Translated, it gives CASSPRTGGGRPQHF.

The V gene is TRBV10-2, the J gene TRBJ2-7; D tentatively fits TRBD1 or TRBD2 (5 bases each). The germline CDR1 and CDR2 sequences are WSHSY and SAAADI. Trimming took off 5 bases at V and 1 base at J, with 18 bases between the two ends. The CDR3 is 16 residues long. The CDR3 coding sequence is TGCGCCAGCAGTCTCGAGGGGAATCCGTTTTCCTACGAGCAGTACTTC. Its translation is CASSLEGNPFSYEQYF.

The chain has TRBV28 and TRBJ2-3; possible D gene TRBD2, 6 bases. V lost 3 bases and J lost 0, with 13 bases in between. Germline V gene sequence: CDR1 MDHEN, CDR2 SYDVKM. The CDR3 runs 16 residues. CDR3 sequence: CASSFPVAESTDTQYF. The CDR3 region has the DNA TGTGCCAGCAGTTTCCCTGTAGCGGAAAGCACAGATACGCAGTATTTT.

This chain links TRBV19 with TRBJ2-5, with 8 bases identical to TRBD1. V shed 10 bases, J shed 4 bases, and the junction held 14 bases outside the gene matches. The CDR3 has 15 amino acids. In germline, CDR1 is LNHDA, CDR2 SQIVND (reference sequence). The CDR3 protein is CATTTTGEAGETQYF. The CDR3 DNA follows: TGTGCCACCACAACGACAGGGGAAGCGGGAGAGACCCAGTACTTC. The full variable domain, in which reference TRBV19 and TRBJ2-5 provide the parts outside the CDR3, is DGGITQSPKYLFRKEGQNVTLSCEQNLNHDAMYWYRQDPGQGLRLIYYSQIVNDFQKGDIAEGYSVSREKKESFPLTVTSAQKNPTAFYLCATTTTGEAGETQYFGPGTRLLVL.

This chain joins TRBV19 and TRBJ1-2, with a possible D match to TRBD1 (6 bases). Germline CDR1 reads LNHDA; CDR2 reads SQIVND (reference sequence). This CDR3 is 15 amino acids long. The ends were cut back, 8 bases at V and 0 bases at J, with 16 bases in the middle. The CDR3 coding sequence is TGTGCCAGTGGACAGACCTTACTAACTAACTATGGCTACACCTTC. It codes for CASGQTLLTNYGYTF.